This T cell receptor beta chain was sequenced for a study of blood T cell repertoires in COVID-19. Turning to the study itself: The United States, Italy and Spain provided the acute and convalescent COVID-19 samples. T cells, B-cell-depleted T cells, or PBMCs provided the cDNA or gDNA that served as material.

Per the original methods: It was from reference gene primer amplification that nucleated cell counts were estimated. The table came from immunoSEQ multiplex PCR; TCRdb's copy has only in-frame clones and leaves some out. The DNA gave D and trimming, while V, J and clone size come from that table. The sample contains 200,000 to 300,000 clones, roughly 80% of which appear only once. What was sequenced was peripheral blood. This receptor was identified in a man in his sixties with acute or convalescent COVID-19.

The CDR3 sequence is CASSQLQGSNYGYTF. The CDR3 coding sequence is TGTGCCAGCAGCCAGCTCCAGGGCTCTAACTATGGCTACACCTTC. The chain carries TRBV3-1 (or the pseudogene TRBV3-2) and TRBJ1-2; TRBD1 is a possible D gene (5 bases). This CDR3 is built from 15 residues. Trimming stripped 3 bases from V and 0 bases from J, with 11 bases between. From germline, CDR1 is LGHDT and CDR2 YNNKEL (reference sequence).